One and the same sample provided the 21 T cell receptor beta chains below, sequenced in a study of blood T cell repertoires in COVID-19. Sequencing used immunoSEQ multiplex PCR; TCRdb keeps in-frame clones, though not all of them. The sample has over 55,000 clones, roughly 83% seen once; the top ten hold around 9.5%. The sequenced sample consisted of peripheral blood. The source is a man aged 45-65 years with active COVID-19.

The rearrangement joins TRBV27 to TRBJ2-1; TRBD1 matches at 7 bases. Germline V gives CDR1 MNHEY, CDR2 SMNVEV (reference sequence). The V segment lost 3 bases and the J segment 16 bases; nucleotides outside the gene matches: 18. The CDR3 sequence is 15 residues long. The CDR3 loop reads CASSFFTPGQPSVFF. CDR3 nucleotides: TGTGCCAGCAGTTTTTTTACCCCGGGACAGCCTTCAGTATTCTTC.

The rearrangement uses TRBV9 and TRBJ2-5, with D perhaps matching TRBD2 (5 bases). The germline V gene has CDR1 SGDLS and CDR2 YYNGEE. Deletions cut 0 bases from V and 5 bases from J, with 8 bases between. This CDR3 contains 13 residues. The CDR3: CASSVGTRETQYF. The CDR3 DNA reads TGTGCCAGCAGCGTAGGCACTAGGGAGACCCAGTACTTC. The entire variable domain, with the rest obtained from reference TRBV9 and TRBJ2-5, is as follows: DSGVTQTPKHLITATGQRVTLRCSPRSGDLSVYWYQQSLDQGLQFLIQYYNGEERAKGNILERFSAQQFPDLHSELNLSSLELGDSALYFCASSVGTRETQYFGPGTRLLVL.

This clone was observed a single time. The gene calls are TRBV6-1 and TRBJ2-1, with 11 bases aligning to TRBD1. The CDR3 is made up of 17 amino acids. J gave up 6 bases and V 0 bases, and 7 bases lay outside the gene matches. Germline V CDR1 and CDR2: MNHNS, SASEGT. The CDR3: CASSEAGGTGGFNEQFF. The CDR3 bases are TGTGCCAGCAGTGAAGCGGGCGGGACAGGGGGTTTCAATGAGCAGTTCTTC.

The J gene is TRBJ1-1, the V gene TRBV5-4, with D tentatively TRBD1 (6 bases). Trimming removed 3 bases at V and 3 bases at J, with 15 bases between. The CDR3 has 15 amino acids. Per germline, CDR1 SGHNT and CDR2 YYREEE (reference sequence). The CDR3 reads CASSSLRQGHTEAFF. DNA of the CDR3: TGTGCCAGCAGCTCCCTTAGGCAGGGGCACACTGAAGCTTTCTTT.

This rearrangement joins TRBV6-4 to TRBJ2-7, with TRBD2 identical over 9 bases. Per germline, CDR1 MRHNA and CDR2 SNTAGT. The CDR3 totals 18 residues. V lost 6 bases, J lost 3 bases, and 18 bases stayed unmatched. The DNA for the CDR3 is TGTGCCAGCAGCCTCGGATGGGCGGGAGGGCCACCGAACTACGAGCAGTACTTC. Its protein is CASSLGWAGGPPNYEQYF.

This chain uses TRBV19 with TRBJ1-2, with D perhaps matching TRBD1 (5 bases). Germline V gene data show CDR1 as LNHDA and CDR2 as SQIVND (reference sequence). The CDR3 totals 15 residues. The V end was cut by 6 bases, the J end by 8 bases, with 22 bases between. The CDR3 nucleotides are TGTGCCAGTAGGGACCCCGGGTGGGGGGATAGGGGCTACACCTTC. Protein product: CASRDPGWGDRGYTF. Filled out from reference TRBV19 and TRBJ1-2, the complete variable domain reads DGGITQSPKYLFRKEGQNVTLSCEQNLNHDAMYWYRQDPGQGLRLIYYSQIVNDFQKGDIAEGYSVSREKKESFPLTVTSAQKNPTAFYLCASRDPGWGDRGYTFGSGTRLTVV.

V is TRBV23-1 and J is TRBJ2-7, with 10 bases fitting TRBD1. TRBV23-1 is an open reading frame whose function is uncertain. The V gene end was trimmed by 0 bases and the J gene end by 5 bases; junction bases not matched to a gene: 7. This CDR3 has 16 residues. CDR3 protein: CASSQSAGQGPHEQYF. The CDR3 coding sequence is TGCGCCAGCAGTCAATCGGCGGGACAGGGGCCCCACGAGCAGTACTTC.

This clone was found once. The chain has TRBV10-3 and TRBJ1-2; D possibly corresponds to TRBD1 (6 bases). The CDR3 extends over 15 amino acids. The V gene's germline CDR1 is ENHRY and CDR2 SYGVKD. V lost 5 bases and J lost 2, with 15 bases in between. As DNA, the CDR3 is TGTGCCATCAGTAAGGGGACGGACAGAAACTATGGCTACACCTTC. Its translation is CAISKGTDRNYGYTF.

The rearrangement joins TRBV3-1 (or the pseudogene TRBV3-2) to TRBJ1-6; D is perhaps TRBD1 (5 bases). The CDR3 is 15 residues long. Deletions cut 4 bases from V and 5 bases from J, with 12 bases between. Germline CDR1 and CDR2: LGHDT and YNNKEL (reference sequence). The CDR3 region is CASSLREGNNSPLHF. As DNA, the CDR3 is TGTGCCAGCAGCCTCCGGGAGGGGAATAATTCACCCCTCCACTTT.

This clone came up a few times. The chain uses TRBV4-2 and TRBJ1-5; no clear D gene. Trimming cost V 4 bases and J 6 bases, with 10 bases left between them. In germline, CDR1 is LGHNA, CDR2 YNFKEQ. The CDR3 has 13 residues. The CDR3 DNA follows: TGTGCCAGCAGCCTTAGAGCCCCTCAGCCCCAGCATTTT. It specifies CASSLRAPQPQHF.

The rearrangement links TRBV15 to TRBJ1-6; D not certain. Trimming shortened V by 1 base and J by 6 bases, and 10 bases separated the two germline ends. The CDR3 is made up of 15 amino acids. Germline V gives CDR1 LNHNV, CDR2 YYDKDF (reference sequence). CDR3 sequence: CATSRATVTNSPLHF. CDR3 coding DNA: TGTGCCACCAGCAGAGCCACAGTTACTAATTCACCCCTCCACTTT.

In DNA, the CDR3 is TGCGCCAGCAGCTTGGGGGCCAATCAGCCCCAGCATTTT. It encodes CASSLGANQPQHF. The chain uses TRBV5-1 and TRBJ1-5; D gene ambiguous. This CDR3 is built from 13 residues. Trimming removed 0 bases from V and 3 bases from J, with 4 bases in between. Germline values: CDR1 SGHRS, CDR2 YFSETQ.

This clone was found once. This rearrangement joins TRBV10-3 to TRBJ2-7; 7 bases agree with TRBD1. The junction had 8 bases not matched to a gene; V was cut back by 6 bases and J by 0 bases. This CDR3 comprises 15 residues. Germline values: CDR1 ENHRY, CDR2 SYGVKD. The CDR3 nucleotides are TGTGCCATCAGCGCCACCAGGGACAGCTCCTACGAGCAGTACTTC. This sequence encodes CAISATRDSSYEQYF.

This rearrangement joins TRBV6-2 or TRBV6-3 to TRBJ2-7; 14 bases match TRBD2. The V and J ends lost 2 bases and 7 bases, in that order; junction bases with no gene match: 7. The CDR3 is 16 residues long. The V gene's germline CDR1 is MNHEY and CDR2 SVGEGT. The CDR3 spells CASSYLGLAGGSEQYF. Here the CDR3 DNA reads TGTGCCAGCAGTTACCTTGGACTAGCGGGGGGTTCTGAGCAGTACTTC.

This CDR3 reads CASSEQGASYNSPLHF. The CDR3 DNA is TGCGCCAGCAGCGAACAGGGCGCCTCCTATAATTCACCCCTCCACTTT. The chain recombines TRBV4-1 with TRBJ1-6; possibly TRBD1 for D (6 bases). This CDR3 is built from 16 residues. Germline values: CDR1 MGHRA, CDR2 YSYEKL. Trimming shortened V by 5 bases and J by 0 bases, and 11 bases separated the two germline ends.

The gene calls are TRBV18 and TRBJ2-6; 8 nucleotides agree with TRBD1. Per germline, CDR1 KGHSH and CDR2 LQKENI. The V and J ends lost 6 bases and 4 bases, in that order; junction bases with no gene match: 5. The CDR3 sequence is 15 residues long. CDR3 residues: CASSQGAEGANVLTF. DNA for the CDR3: TGTGCCAGCTCCCAGGGGGCTGAAGGGGCCAACGTCCTGACTTTC.

The genes are TRBV18 and TRBJ2-7, with D possibly being TRBD2 (7 bases). The CDR3 has 12 amino acids. Germline values: CDR1 KGHSH, CDR2 LQKENI. The V and J ends lost 6 bases and 7 bases respectively, with 13 bases between them. CDR3: CASSLQGGEQYF. In nucleotides, the CDR3 is TGTGCCAGCTCCCTACAGGGAGGGGAGCAGTACTTC.

The V gene is TRBV7-2, the J gene TRBJ2-2; TRBD2 agrees at 7 bases. The germline V gene has CDR1 SGHTA and CDR2 FQGNSA. This CDR3 contains 14 residues. V dropped 5 bases and J dropped 4; count of bases not matched to a gene: 4. Here the CDR3 DNA reads TGTGCCAGCAGCCCGAGACTAGCCACCGGGGAGCTGTTTTTT. Amino acid sequence: CASSPRLATGELFF.

The chain uses TRBV18 and TRBJ1-1; 7 nucleotides line up with TRBD1. The CDR3 spans 16 residues. V dropped 2 bases and J dropped 0; count of bases not matched to a gene: 6. CDR1 and CDR2 (germline): KGHSH, LQKENI. The CDR3 DNA sequence: TGTGCCAGCTCACCAGGACAGGACATTATGAACACTGAAGCTTTCTTT. Its translation: CASSPGQDIMNTEAFF.

The table lists this clone with a count of one. This chain connects TRBV11-2 to TRBJ1-1, with D unresolved. The germline V and J ends were trimmed by 1 base and 3 bases, with 15 bases remaining between them. This CDR3 is 16 amino acids long. In germline, CDR1 is SGHAT, CDR2 FQNNGV. The CDR3, as DNA: TGTGCCAGCAGCTTAGCGAGGGTTACGCGACACACTGAAGCTTTCTTT. The encoded protein is CASSLARVTRHTEAFF.

The chain couples TRBV4-3 to TRBJ2-2; 12 bases agree with TRBD2. There are 18 residues in the CDR3. CDR1 LGHNA and CDR2 YSLEER come from the germline V gene. Trimming removed 4 bases from V and 6 bases from J; junction bases left unmatched: 12. CDR3 DNA: TGCGCCAGCAGCCCCTCTCGGCTAGCGGGGGGGCTCGCCGGGGAGCTGTTTTTT. It translates to CASSPSRLAGGLAGELFF.